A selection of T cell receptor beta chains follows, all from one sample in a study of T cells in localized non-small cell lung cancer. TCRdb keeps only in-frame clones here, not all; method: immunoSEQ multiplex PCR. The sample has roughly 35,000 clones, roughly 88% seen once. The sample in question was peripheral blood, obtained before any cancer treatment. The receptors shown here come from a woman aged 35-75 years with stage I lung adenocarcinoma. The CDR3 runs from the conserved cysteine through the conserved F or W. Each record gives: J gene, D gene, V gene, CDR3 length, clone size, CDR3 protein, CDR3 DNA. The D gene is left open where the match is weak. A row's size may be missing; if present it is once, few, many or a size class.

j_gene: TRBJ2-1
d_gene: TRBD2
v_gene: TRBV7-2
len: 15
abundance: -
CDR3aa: CASSPYSGGAGEQFF
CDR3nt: TGTGCCAGCAGCCCGTACTCGGGAGGGGCCGGTGAGCAGTTCTTC

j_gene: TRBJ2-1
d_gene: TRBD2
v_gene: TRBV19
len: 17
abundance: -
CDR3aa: CASSGTSGRTRYNEQFF
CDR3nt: TGTGCCAGTTCCGGGACTAGCGGAAGGACCAGATACAATGAGCAGTTCTTC

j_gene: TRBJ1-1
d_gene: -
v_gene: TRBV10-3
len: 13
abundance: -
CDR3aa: CAIRDSMNTEAFF
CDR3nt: TGTGCCATCAGGGACAGTATGAACACTGAAGCTTTCTTT

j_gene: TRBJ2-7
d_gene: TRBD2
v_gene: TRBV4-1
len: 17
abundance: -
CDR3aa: CASSQDPLAGSTYEQYF
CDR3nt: TGCGCCAGCAGCCAAGATCCGCTAGCGGGTTCTACCTACGAGCAGTACTTC

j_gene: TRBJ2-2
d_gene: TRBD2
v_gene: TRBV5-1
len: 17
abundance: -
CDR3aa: CASSPLAGNSNTGELFF
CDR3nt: TGCGCCAGCAGCCCTTTAGCGGGGAATTCGAACACCGGGGAGCTGTTTTTT

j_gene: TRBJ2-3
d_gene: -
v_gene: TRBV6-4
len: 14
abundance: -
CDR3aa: CASRRTASTDTQYF
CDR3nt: TGTGCCAGCAGAAGGACAGCTAGCACAGATACGCAGTATTTT

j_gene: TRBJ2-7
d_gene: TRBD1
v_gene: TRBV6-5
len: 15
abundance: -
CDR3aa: CASRKRQGAFYEQYF
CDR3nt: TGTGCCAGCAGAAAACGACAGGGGGCTTTCTACGAGCAGTACTTC

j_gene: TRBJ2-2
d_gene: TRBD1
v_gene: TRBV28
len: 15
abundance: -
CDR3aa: CASSLGTGATGELFF
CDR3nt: TGTGCCAGCAGTTTGGGGACAGGGGCCACCGGGGAGCTGTTTTTT

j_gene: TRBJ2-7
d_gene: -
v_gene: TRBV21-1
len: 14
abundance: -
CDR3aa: CASSPLSDGYEQYF
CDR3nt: TGTGCCAGCAGCCCCCTGTCGGACGGCTACGAGCAGTACTTC

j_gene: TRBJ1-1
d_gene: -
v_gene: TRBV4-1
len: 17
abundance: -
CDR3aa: CASSRGSGAVGLSEAFF
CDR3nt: TGCGCCAGCAGCCGGGGGTCTGGGGCAGTGGGACTTAGTGAAGCTTTCTTT

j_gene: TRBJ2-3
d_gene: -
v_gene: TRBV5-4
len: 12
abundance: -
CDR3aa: CASRRDADTQYF
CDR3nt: TGTGCCAGCAGGAGAGACGCAGATACGCAGTATTTT

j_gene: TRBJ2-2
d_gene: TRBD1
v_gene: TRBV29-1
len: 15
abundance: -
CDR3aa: CSVGGQFANTGELFF
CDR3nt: TGCAGCGTTGGGGGACAGTTCGCGAACACCGGGGAGCTGTTTTTT

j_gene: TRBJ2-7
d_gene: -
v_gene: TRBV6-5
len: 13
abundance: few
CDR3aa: CASTTGYSYEQYF
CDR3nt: TGTGCCAGCACTACAGGGTACTCCTACGAGCAGTACTTC

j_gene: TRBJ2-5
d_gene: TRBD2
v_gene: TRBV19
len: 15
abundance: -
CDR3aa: CASSTRTSGRETQYF
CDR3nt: TGTGCCAGTAGTACCCGGACTAGCGGGAGGGAGACCCAGTACTTC

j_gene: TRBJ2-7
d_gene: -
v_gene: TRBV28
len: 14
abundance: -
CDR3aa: CASLRGGTTYEQYF
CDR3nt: TGTGCCAGCCTCCGGGGCGGGACGACTTACGAGCAGTACTTC

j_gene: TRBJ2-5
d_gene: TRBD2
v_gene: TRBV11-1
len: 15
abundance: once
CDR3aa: CASSSLSGREATQYF
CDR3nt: TGTGCCAGCAGCTCCCTTAGCGGGAGGGAGGCGACCCAGTACTTC

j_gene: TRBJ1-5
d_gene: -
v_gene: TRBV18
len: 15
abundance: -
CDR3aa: CASSPPGGGLQPQHF
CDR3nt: TGTGCCAGCTCACCACCGGGGGGTGGGCTTCAGCCCCAGCATTTT

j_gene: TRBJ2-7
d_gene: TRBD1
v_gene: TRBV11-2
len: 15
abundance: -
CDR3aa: CASSPTGESSYEQYF
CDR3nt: TGTGCCAGCAGCCCCACAGGGGAGAGCTCCTACGAGCAGTACTTC

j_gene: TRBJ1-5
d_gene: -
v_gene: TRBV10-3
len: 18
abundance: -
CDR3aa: CATKDSGSTLDFYQPQHF
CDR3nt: TGTGCCACCAAAGACAGCGGGAGCACCTTAGATTTTTATCAGCCCCAGCATTTT

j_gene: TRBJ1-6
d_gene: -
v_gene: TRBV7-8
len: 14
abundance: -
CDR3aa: CASRPPAESSPLHF
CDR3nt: TGTGCCAGCAGACCACCGGCGGAGAGTTCACCCCTCCACTTT

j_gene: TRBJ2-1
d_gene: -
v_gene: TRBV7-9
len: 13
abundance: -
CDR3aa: CASSQKNTGEQFF
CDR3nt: TGTGCCAGCAGCCAGAAGAATACAGGTGAGCAGTTCTTC

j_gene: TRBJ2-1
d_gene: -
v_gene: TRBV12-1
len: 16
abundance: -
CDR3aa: CASSSRADREYNEQFF
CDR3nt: TGTGCCAGCAGCTCTCGTGCGGACAGGGAGTACAATGAGCAGTTCTTC

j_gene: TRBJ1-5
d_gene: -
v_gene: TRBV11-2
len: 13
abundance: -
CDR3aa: CASSRTDNQPQHF
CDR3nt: TGTGCCAGCAGCCGGACAGACAATCAGCCCCAGCATTTT

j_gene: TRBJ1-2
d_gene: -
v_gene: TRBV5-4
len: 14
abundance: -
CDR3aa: CASSREDRQNGYTF
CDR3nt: TGTGCCAGCAGCCGGGAGGACAGACAAAATGGCTACACCTTC

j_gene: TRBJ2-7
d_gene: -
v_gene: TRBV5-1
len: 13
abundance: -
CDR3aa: CASSSPPTYEQYF
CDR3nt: TGCGCCAGCAGCTCCCCCCCAACCTACGAGCAGTACTTC

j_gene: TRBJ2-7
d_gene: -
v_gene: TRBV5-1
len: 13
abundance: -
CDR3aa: CASSSRPSGEQYF
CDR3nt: TGCGCCAGCAGCTCCCGCCCCTCAGGCGAGCAGTACTTC

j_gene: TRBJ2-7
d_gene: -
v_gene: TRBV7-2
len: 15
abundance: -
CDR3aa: CASTLSAGHLDEQYF
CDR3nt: TGTGCCAGCACCCTGTCAGCGGGACATTTAGACGAGCAGTACTTC

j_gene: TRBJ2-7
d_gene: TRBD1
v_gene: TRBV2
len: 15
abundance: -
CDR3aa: CASHRDRQYSYEQYF
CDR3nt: TGTGCCAGCCATCGGGACAGACAGTACTCCTACGAGCAGTACTTC

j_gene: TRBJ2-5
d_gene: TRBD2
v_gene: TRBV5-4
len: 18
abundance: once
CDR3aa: CASSSTSGPYYLQETQYF
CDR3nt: TGTGCCAGCAGCTCGACTAGCGGGCCTTACTACCTCCAAGAGACCCAGTACTTC

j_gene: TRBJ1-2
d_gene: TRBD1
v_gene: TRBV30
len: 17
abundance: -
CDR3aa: CAWSVLGGTGTSYGYTF
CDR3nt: TGTGCCTGGAGTGTATTAGGGGGGACAGGCACATCATATGGCTACACCTTC

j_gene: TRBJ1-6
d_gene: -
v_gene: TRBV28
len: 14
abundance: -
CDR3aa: CASSQITGAQPLHF
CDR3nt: TGTGCCAGCAGTCAGATCACAGGCGCTCAACCCCTCCACTTT

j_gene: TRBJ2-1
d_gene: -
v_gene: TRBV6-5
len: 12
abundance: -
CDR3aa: CASRGAYNEQFF
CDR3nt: TGTGCCAGCAGGGGGGCCTACAATGAGCAGTTCTTC

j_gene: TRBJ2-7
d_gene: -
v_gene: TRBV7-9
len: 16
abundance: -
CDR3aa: CASTPWGGGAAYEQYF
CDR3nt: TGTGCCAGCACCCCGTGGGGAGGGGGCGCCGCCTACGAGCAGTACTTC

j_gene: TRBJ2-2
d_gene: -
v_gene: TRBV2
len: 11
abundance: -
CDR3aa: CASSVGGELFF
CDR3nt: TGTGCCAGCAGTGTTGGCGGGGAGCTGTTTTTT

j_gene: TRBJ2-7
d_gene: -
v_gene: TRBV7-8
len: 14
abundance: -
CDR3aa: CASSLGRVTYEQYF
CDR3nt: TGTGCCAGCAGCTTGGGCAGGGTCACCTACGAGCAGTACTTC

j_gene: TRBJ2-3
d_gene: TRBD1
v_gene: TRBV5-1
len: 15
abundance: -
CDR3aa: CASSTRTGTTDTQYF
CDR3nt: TGCGCCAGCAGCACCCGGACAGGGACCACAGATACGCAGTATTTT

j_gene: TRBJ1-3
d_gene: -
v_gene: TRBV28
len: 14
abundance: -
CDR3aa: CASSLSLSGNTIYF
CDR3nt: TGTGCCAGCAGTTTATCGCTCTCTGGAAACACCATATATTTT

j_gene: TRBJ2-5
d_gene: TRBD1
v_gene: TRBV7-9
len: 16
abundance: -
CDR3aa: CASSSGTGGLAETQYF
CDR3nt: TGTGCCAGCAGCTCCGGGACAGGGGGCTTAGCAGAGACCCAGTACTTC

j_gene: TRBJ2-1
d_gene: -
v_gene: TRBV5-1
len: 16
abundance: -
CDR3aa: CASSLSGTMQSNEQFF
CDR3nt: TGCGCCAGCAGCTTGTCCGGGACCATGCAGTCTAATGAGCAGTTCTTC

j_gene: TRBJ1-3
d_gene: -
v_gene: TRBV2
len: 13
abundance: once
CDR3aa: CASSPGAGNTIYF
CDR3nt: TGTGCCAGCAGCCCAGGGGCTGGAAACACCATATATTTT

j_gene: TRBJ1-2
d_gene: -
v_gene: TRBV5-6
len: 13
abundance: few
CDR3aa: CASSLRGGWGYTF
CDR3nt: TGTGCCAGCAGCCTACGTGGGGGCTGGGGCTACACCTTC

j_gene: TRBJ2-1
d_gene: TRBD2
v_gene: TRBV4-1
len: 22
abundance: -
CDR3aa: CASSFTPAGQGAPGTSHGEQFF
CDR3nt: TGCGCCAGCAGTTTCACCCCGGCAGGACAAGGGGCTCCCGGGACTAGTCACGGTGAGCAGTTCTTC

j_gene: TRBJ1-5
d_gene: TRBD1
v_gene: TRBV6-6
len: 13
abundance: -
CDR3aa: CASSRQGSQPQHF
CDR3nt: TGTGCCAGCAGCCGACAGGGAAGTCAGCCCCAGCATTTT

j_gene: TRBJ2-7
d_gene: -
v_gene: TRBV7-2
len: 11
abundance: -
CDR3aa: CASQFTDEQYF
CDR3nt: TGTGCCAGCCAGTTTACGGACGAGCAGTACTTC

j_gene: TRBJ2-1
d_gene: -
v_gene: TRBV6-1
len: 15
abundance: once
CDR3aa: CASSVRDTTYNEQFF
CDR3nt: TGTGCCAGCAGTGTCCGGGACACGACCTACAATGAGCAGTTCTTC

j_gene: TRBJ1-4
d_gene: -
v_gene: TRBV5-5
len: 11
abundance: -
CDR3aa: CASSLGKKLFF
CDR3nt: TGTGCCAGCAGCTTGGGGAAAAAACTGTTTTTT

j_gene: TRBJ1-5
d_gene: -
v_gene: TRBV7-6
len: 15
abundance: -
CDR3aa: CASSPEGNSNQPQHF
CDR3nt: TGTGCCAGCAGCCCCGAGGGGAATAGCAATCAGCCCCAGCATTTT

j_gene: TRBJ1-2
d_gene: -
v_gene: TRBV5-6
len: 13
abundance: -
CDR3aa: CASSLVADDGYTF
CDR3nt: TGTGCCAGCAGCTTGGTGGCGGACGATGGCTACACCTTC

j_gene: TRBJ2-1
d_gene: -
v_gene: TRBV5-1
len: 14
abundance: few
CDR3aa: CATRGDGTYNEQFF
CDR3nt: TGCGCCACCCGAGGGGACGGCACCTACAATGAGCAGTTCTTC

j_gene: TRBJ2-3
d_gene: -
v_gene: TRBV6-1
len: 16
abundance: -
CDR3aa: CASSEALAVSTDTQYF
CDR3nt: TGTGCCAGCAGTGAAGCGCTGGCGGTTAGCACAGATACGCAGTATTTT